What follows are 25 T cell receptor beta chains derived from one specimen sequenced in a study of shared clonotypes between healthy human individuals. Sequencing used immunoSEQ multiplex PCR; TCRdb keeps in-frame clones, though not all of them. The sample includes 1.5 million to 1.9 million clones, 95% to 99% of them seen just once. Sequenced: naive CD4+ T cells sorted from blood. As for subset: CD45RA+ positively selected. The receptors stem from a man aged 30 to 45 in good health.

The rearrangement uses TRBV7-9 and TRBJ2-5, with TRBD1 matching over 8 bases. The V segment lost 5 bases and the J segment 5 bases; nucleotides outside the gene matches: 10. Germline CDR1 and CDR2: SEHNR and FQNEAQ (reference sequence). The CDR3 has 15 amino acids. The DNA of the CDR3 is TGTGCCAGCAGCGGGAGGACAGGGAATATGGAGACCCAGTACTTC. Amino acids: CASSGRTGNMETQYF.

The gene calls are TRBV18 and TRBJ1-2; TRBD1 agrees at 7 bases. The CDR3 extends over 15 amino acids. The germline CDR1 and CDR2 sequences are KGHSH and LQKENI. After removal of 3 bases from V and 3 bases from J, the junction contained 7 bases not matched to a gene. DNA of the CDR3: TGTGCCAGCTCACCTATACAGGGGCCACACTATGGCTACACCTTC. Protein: CASSPIQGPHYGYTF.

Written as DNA, the CDR3 is TGTGCCAGCAGTCCACAGGGGCCTTCCTACAATGAGCAGTTCTTC. Translating gives CASSPQGPSYNEQFF. The V call is TRBV6-1, the J call TRBJ2-1; 7 nucleotides line up with TRBD1. CDR1 MNHNS and CDR2 SASEGT come from the germline V gene. After removal of 5 bases from V and 1 base from J, the junction contained 5 bases not matched to a gene. The CDR3 length is 15 residues.

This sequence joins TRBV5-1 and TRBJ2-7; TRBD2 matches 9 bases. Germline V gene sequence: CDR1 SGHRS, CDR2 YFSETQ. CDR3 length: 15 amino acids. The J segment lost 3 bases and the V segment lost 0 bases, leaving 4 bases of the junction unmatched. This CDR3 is CASSLGLAGIYEQYF. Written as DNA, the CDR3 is TGCGCCAGCAGCTTGGGGCTAGCGGGAATCTACGAGCAGTACTTC.

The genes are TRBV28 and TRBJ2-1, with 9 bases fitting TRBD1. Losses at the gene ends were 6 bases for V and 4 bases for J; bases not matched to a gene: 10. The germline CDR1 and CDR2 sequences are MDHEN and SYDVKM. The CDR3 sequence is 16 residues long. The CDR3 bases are TGTGCCAGCAGCACTACCGGGACAGGGTATTACAATGAGCAGTTCTTC. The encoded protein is CASSTTGTGYYNEQFF.

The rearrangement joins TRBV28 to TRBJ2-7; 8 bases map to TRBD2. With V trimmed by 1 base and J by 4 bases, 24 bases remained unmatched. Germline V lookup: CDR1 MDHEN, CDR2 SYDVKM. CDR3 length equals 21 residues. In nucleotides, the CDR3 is TGTGCCAGCAGTTTATTCCTCGTTTCACGGCCCCGGGAGGGCCCTAGATACGAGCAGTACTTC. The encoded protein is CASSLFLVSRPREGPRYEQYF.

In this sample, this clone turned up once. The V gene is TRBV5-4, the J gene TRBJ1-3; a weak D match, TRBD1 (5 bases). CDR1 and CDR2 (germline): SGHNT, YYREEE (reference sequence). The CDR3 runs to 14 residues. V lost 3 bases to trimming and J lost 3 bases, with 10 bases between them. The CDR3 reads CASSSTAIGNTIYF. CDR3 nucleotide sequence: TGTGCCAGCAGCTCGACAGCCATTGGAAACACCATATATTTT. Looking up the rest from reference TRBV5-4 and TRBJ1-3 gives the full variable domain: ETGVTQSPTHLIKTRGQQVTLRCSSQSGHNTVSWYQQALGQGPQFIFQYYREEENGRGNFPPRFSGLQFPNYSSELNVNALELDDSALYLCASSSTAIGNTIYFGEGSWLTVV.

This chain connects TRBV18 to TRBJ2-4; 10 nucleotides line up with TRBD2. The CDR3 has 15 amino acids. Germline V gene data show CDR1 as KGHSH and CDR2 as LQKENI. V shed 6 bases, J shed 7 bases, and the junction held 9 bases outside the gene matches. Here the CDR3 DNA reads TGTGCCAGCTCCCCCTTAGCGGGAGGCGAGAACATTCAGTACTTC. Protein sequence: CASSPLAGGENIQYF.

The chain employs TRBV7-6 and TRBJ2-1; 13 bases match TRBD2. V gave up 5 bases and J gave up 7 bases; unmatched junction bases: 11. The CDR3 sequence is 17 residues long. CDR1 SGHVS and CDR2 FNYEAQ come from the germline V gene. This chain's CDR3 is CASSATRTSGSDNEQFF. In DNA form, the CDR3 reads TGTGCCAGCAGCGCAACCAGGACTAGCGGGAGCGATAATGAGCAGTTCTTC. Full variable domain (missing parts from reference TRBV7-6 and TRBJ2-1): GAGVSQSPRYKVTKRGQDVALRCDPISGHVSLYWYRQALGQGPEFLTYFNYEAQQDKSGLPNDRFSAERPEGSISTLTIQRTEQRDSAMYRCASSATRTSGSDNEQFFGPGTRLTVL.

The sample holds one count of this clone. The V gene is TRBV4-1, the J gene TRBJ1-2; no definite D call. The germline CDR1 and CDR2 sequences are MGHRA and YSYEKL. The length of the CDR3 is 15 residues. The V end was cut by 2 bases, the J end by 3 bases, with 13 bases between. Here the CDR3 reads CASSQTPVVDYGYTF. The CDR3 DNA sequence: TGCGCCAGCAGCCAAACCCCGGTGGTGGACTATGGCTACACCTTC.

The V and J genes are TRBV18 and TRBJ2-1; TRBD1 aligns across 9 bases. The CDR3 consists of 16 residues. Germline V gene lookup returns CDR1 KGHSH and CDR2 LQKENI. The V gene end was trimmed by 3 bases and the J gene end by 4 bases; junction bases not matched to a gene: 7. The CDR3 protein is CASSPLTGGGYNEQFF. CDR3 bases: TGTGCCAGCTCACCTTTAACAGGGGGCGGGTACAATGAGCAGTTCTTC.

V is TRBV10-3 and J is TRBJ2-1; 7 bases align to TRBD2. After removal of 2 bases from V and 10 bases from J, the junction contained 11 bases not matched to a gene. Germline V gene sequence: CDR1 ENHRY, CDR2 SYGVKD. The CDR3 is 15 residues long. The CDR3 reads CAISETVAGEGEQFF. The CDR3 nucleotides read TGTGCCATCAGTGAGACGGTTGCGGGAGAGGGCGAGCAGTTCTTC.

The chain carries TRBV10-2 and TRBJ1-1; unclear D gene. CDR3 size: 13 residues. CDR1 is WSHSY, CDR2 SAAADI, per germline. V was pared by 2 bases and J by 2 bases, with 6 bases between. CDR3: CASSEAVNTEAFF. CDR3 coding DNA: TGCGCCAGCAGTGAGGCAGTCAACACTGAAGCTTTCTTT.

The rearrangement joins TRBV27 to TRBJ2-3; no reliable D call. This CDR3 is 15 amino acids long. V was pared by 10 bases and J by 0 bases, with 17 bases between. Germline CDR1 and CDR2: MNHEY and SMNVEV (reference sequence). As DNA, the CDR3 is TGTGCCACCGCACTTACAGTTTTCAGCACAGATACGCAGTATTTT. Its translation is CATALTVFSTDTQYF.

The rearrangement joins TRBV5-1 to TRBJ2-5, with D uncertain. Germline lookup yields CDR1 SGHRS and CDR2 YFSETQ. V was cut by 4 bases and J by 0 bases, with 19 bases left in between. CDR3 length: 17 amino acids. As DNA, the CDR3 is TGCGCCAGCAGCGCAGGATCGGTTCCTATGTACCAAGAGACCCAGTACTTC. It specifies CASSAGSVPMYQETQYF.

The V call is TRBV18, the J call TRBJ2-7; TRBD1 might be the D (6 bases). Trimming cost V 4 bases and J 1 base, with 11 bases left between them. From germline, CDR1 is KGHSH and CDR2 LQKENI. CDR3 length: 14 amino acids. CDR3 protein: CASSRGHESYEQYF. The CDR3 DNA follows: TGTGCCAGCTCACGGGGACACGAGTCCTACGAGCAGTACTTC. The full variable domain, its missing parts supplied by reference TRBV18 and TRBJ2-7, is NAGVMQNPRHLVRRRGQEARLRCSPMKGHSHVYWYRQLPEEGLKFMVYLQKENIIDESGMPKERFSAEFPKEGPSILRIQQVVRGDSAAYFCASSRGHESYEQYFGPGTRLTVT.

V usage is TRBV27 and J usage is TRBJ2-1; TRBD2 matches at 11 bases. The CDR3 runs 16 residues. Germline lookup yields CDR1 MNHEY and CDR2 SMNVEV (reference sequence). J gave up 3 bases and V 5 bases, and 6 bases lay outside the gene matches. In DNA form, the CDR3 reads TGTGCCAGCAGTCCGGGACTAGCGGTTCTCTACAATGAGCAGTTCTTC. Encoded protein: CASSPGLAVLYNEQFF.

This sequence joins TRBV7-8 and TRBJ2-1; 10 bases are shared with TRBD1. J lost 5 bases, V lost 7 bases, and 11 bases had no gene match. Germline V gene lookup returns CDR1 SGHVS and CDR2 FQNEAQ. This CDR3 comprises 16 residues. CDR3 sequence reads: CASTERGQGRHNEQFF. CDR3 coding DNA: TGTGCCAGCACCGAAAGGGGACAGGGGCGGCACAATGAGCAGTTCTTC.

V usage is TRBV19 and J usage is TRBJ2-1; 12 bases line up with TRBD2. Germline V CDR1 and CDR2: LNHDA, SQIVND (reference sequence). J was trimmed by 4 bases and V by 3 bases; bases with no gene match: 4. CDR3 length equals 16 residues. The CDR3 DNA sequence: TGTGCCAGTAGTATCCAGGGACTAGCGGGTTACAATGAGCAGTTCTTC. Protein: CASSIQGLAGYNEQFF.

The CDR3 loop is CAISDWGESEAFF. CDR3 bases: TGTGCCATCAGTGATTGGGGGGAGTCTGAAGCTTTCTTT. The rearrangement links TRBV10-3 to TRBJ1-1; weak D call: TRBD1 (5 bases). V was cut by 3 bases and J by 6 bases, with 11 bases left in between. The CDR3 length is 13 residues. The germline gives CDR1 ENHRY, CDR2 SYGVKD.

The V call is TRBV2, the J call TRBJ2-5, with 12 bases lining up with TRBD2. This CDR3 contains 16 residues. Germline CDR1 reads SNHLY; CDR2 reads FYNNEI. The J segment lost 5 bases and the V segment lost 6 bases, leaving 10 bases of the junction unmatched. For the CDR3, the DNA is TGTGCCAGCAGGGACCCGGCTAGCGGGAGGGAGGAGACCCAGTACTTC. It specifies CASRDPASGREETQYF.

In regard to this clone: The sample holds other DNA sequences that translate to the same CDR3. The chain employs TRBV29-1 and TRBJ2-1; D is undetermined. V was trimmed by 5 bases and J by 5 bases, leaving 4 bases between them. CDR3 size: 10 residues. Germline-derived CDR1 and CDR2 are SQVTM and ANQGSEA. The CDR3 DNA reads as TGCAGCGTTCGGGACAATGAGCAGTTCTTC. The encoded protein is CSVRDNEQFF.

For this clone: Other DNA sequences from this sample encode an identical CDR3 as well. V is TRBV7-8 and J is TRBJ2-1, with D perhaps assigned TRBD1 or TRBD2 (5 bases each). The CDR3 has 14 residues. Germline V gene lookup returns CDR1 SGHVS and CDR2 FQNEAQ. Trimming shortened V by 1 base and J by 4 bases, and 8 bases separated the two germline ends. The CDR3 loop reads CASSLGGPYNEQFF. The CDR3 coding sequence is TGTGCCAGCAGCTTAGGGGGACCATACAATGAGCAGTTCTTC.

CDR3 loop: CSVRDGETQYF. CDR3 DNA: TGCAGCGTTCGGGACGGAGAGACCCAGTACTTC. The V call is TRBV29-1, the J call TRBJ2-5; D is possibly TRBD1 or TRBD2 (5 bases each). There are 11 residues in the CDR3. V lost 5 bases and J 4 bases, leaving 8 bases between the germline ends. Germline-derived CDR1 and CDR2 are SQVTM and ANQGSEA. The full variable domain, in which reference TRBV29-1 and TRBJ2-5 provide the parts outside the CDR3, is SAVISQKPSRDICQRGTSLTIQCQVDSQVTMMFWYRQQPGQSLTLIATANQGSEATYESGFVIDKFPISRPNLTFSTLTVSNMSPEDSSIYLCSVRDGETQYFGPGTRLLVL.

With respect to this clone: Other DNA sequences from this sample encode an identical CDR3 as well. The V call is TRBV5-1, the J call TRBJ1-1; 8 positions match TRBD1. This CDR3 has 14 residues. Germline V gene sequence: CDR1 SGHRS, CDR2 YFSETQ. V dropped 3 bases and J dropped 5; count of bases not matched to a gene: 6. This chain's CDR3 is CASSSQGAGTEAFF. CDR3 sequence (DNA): TGCGCCAGCAGCTCCCAGGGGGCTGGTACTGAAGCTTTCTTT. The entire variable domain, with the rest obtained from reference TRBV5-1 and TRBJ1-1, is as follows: KAGVTQTPRYLIKTRGQQVTLSCSPISGHRSVSWYQQTPGQGLQFLFEYFSETQRNKGNFPGRFSGRQFSNSRSEMNVSTLELGDSALYLCASSSQGAGTEAFFGQGTRLTVV.